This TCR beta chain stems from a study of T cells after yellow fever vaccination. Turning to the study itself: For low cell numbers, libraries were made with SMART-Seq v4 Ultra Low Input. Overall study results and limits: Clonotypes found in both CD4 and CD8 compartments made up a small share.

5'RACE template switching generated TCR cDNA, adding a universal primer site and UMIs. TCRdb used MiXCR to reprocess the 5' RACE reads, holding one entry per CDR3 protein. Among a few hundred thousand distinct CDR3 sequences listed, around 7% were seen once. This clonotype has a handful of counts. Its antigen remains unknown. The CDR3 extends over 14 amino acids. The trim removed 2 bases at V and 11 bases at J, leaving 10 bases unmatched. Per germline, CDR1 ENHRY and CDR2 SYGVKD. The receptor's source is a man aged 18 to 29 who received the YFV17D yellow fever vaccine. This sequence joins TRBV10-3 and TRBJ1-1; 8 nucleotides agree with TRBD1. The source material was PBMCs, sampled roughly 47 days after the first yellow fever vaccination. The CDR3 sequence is CAISEAGQVVGAFF. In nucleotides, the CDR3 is TGTGCCATCAGTGAGGCGGGACAGGTGGTCGGGGCTTTCTTT.